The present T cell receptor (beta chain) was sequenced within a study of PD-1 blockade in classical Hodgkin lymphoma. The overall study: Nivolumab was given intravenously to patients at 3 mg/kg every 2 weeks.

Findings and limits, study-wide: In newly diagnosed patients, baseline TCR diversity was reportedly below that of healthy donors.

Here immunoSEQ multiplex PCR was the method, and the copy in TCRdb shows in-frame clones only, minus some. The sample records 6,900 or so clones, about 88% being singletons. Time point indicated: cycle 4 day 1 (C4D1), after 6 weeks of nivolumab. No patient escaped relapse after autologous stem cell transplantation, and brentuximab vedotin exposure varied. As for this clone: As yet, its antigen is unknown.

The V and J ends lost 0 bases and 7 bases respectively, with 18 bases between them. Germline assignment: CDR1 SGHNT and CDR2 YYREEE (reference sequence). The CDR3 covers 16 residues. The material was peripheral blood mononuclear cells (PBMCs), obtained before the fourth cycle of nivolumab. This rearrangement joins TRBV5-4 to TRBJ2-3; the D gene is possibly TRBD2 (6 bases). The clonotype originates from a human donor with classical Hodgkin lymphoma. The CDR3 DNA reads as TGTGCCAGCAGCTTGGGTGAACTAGCCTACAGATATACGCAGTATTTT. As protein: CASSLGELAYRYTQYF.